This T cell receptor beta chain comes out of a study of blood T cell repertoires in COVID-19. Study-level background: Whether acute or convalescent, the COVID-19 samples came from the United States, Italy and Spain. In each case, the material was cDNA or gDNA derived from T cells, B-cell-depleted T cells, or PBMCs.

As originally analysed: By means of reference gene primer amplification, nucleated cell counts were estimated. Assay used: immunoSEQ multiplex PCR; TCRdb lists only in-frame clones, some missing. V and J calls and clone size come straight from that table; D and trimming were deduced from the DNA. This repertoire shows 150,000 to 200,000 clones, around 80% found once; its top ten account for 2.5% to 3%. The ends lost 6 bases at V and 1 base at J; junction bases unmatched: 6. The CDR3 sequence is 16 residues long. Germline loops: CDR1 SGHTA, CDR2 FQGNSA. This chain connects TRBV7-2 to TRBJ2-3; 11 bases match TRBD2. The sequencing sample was made of peripheral blood. This receptor was taken from a woman at least 80 years old with active or convalescent COVID-19. The CDR3 reads CASRGRGLAGTDTQYF. CDR3 DNA sequence: TGTGCCAGCAGGGGTCGGGGACTAGCGGGCACAGATACGCAGTATTTT.